This paragraph reports one TCR beta chain. This record comes from a study of blood T cell repertoires in COVID-19. In the study overall: T cells, B-cell-depleted T cells, or PBMCs provided the cDNA or gDNA that served as material.

Participants spanned ages about 18 to 90 years and resided in about two dozen US areas. Within 2 weeks of study entry, exposed participants had contacted a PCR-confirmed or clinician-diagnosed COVID-19 case. Deletions cut 0 bases from V and 5 bases from J, with 14 bases between. The CDR3 spans 14 residues. Germline CDR1 and CDR2: GTSNPN and SVGIG (reference sequence). Original data processing: Reference gene primers were amplified, and this amplification served to estimate nucleated cell counts. Clones were read by immunoSEQ multiplex PCR, and TCRdb kept only the in-frame ones, dropping some. V and J calls plus clone size are reproduced from that table; the DNA served to infer D and trimming. The table includes about 300,000 clones, roughly 91% detected once.

This clonotype originated in a woman aged 50 to 60 who had been exposed to COVID-19. Sequencing used PBMCs or T cells enriched from blood (not recorded which). This chain uses TRBV30 with TRBJ2-7; unclear D gene. This chain's CDR3 is CAWSVLGVTDEQYF. The DNA for the CDR3 is TGTGCCTGGAGTGTACTCGGAGTAACCGACGAGCAGTACTTC. The full variable domain, completed using reference TRBV30 and TRBJ2-7, is SQTIHQWPATLVQPVGSPLSLECTVEGTSNPNLYWYRQAAGRGLQLLFYSVGIGQISSEVPQNLSASRPQDRQFILSSKKLLLSDSGFYLCAWSVLGVTDEQYFGPGTRLTVT.